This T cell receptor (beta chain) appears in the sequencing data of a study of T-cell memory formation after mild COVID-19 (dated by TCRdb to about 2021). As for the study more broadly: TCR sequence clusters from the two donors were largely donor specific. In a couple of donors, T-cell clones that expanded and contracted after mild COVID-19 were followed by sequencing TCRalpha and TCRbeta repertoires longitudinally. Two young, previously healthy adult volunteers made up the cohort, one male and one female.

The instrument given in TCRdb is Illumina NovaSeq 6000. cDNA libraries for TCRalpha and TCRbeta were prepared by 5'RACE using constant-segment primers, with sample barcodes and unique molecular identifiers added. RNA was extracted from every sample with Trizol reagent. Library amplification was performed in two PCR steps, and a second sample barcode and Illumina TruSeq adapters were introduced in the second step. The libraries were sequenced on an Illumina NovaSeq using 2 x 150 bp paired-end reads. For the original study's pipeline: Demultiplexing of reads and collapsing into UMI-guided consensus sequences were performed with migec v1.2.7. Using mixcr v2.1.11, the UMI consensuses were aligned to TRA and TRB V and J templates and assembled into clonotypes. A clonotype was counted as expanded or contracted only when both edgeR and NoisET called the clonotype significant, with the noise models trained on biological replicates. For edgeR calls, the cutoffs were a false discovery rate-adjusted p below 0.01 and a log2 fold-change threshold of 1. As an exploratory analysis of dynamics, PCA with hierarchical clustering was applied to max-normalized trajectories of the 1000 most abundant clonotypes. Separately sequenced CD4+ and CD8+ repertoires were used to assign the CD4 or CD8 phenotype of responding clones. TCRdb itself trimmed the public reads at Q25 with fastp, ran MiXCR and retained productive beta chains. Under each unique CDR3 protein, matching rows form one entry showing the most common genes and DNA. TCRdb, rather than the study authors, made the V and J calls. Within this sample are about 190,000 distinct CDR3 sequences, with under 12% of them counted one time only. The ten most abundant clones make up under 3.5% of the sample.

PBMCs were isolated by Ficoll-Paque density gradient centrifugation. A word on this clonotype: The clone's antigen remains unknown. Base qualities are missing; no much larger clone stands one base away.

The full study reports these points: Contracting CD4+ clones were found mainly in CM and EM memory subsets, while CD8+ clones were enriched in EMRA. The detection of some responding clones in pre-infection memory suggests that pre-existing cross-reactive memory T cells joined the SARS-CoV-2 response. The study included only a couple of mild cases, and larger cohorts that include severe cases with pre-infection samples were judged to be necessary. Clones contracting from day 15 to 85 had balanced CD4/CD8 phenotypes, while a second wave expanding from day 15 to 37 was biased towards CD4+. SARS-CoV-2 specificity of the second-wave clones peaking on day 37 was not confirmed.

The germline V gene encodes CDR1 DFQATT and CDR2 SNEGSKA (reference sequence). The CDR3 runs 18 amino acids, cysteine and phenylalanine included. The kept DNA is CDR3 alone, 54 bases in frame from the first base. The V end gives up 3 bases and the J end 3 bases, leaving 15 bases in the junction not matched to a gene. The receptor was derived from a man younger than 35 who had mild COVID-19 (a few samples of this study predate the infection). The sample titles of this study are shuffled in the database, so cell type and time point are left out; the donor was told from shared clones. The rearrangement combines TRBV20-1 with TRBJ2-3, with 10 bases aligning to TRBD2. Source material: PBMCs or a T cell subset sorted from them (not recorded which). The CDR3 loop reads CSASYSSGGNLGTDTQYF. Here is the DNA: TGCAGTGCTAGTTACAGTAGCGGGGGGAACCTAGGGACAGATACGCAGTATTTT.